This record looks at one T cell receptor (beta chain) sequence and its context. Its antigen remains unknown. Sequenced by immunoSEQ multiplex PCR; TCRdb stores in-frame clones only, minus some. The repertoire consists of 95,000 to 150,000 clones, with about nine tenths occurring once and the leading ten covering around 6.9%. This sample is drawn from a study of T cell responses to AZD1222 COVID-19 vaccine. Study-level information: The study pooled second doses at about 4 or about 12 weeks. The study, taken as a whole, reports: After two AZD1222 doses, spike-specific TCR breadth and depth rose versus day 0. Nearly half of spike-specific TCRs reportedly go after variant regions that carry no mutations. No day 14 peak samples; only post-peak repertoires were characterized.

J gave up 4 bases and V 6 bases, and 10 bases lay outside the gene matches. Germline CDR1 SGHRS, CDR2 YFSETQ. This CDR3 spans 15 amino acids. The J gene is TRBJ2-7, the V gene TRBV5-1; 10 bases align to TRBD2. The specimen comprised peripheral blood, sampled on day 0 of AZD1222 vaccination. This sequence originates from an adult in good health. The CDR3 spells CASTSGTSVRYEQYF. CDR3 sequence (DNA): TGCGCCAGCACATCGGGGACTAGCGTTCGGTACGAGCAGTACTTC.